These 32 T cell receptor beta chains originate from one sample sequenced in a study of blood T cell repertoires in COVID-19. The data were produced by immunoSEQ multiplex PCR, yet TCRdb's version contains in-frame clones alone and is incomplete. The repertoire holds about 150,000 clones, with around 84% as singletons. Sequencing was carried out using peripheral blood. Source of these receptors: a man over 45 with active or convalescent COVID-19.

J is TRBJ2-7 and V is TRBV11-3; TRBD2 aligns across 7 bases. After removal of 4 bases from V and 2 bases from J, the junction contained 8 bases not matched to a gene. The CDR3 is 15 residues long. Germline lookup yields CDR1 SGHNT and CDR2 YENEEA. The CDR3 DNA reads TGTGCCAGCAGCTCCGCTAGCGGCCTGACCTACGAGCAGTACTTC. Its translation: CASSSASGLTYEQYF.

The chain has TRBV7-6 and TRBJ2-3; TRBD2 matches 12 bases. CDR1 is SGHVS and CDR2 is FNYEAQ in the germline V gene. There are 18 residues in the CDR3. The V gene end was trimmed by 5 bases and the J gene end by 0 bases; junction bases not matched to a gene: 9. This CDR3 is CASSKGLAGRGSTDTQYF. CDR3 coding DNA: TGTGCCAGCAGCAAAGGACTAGCGGGGCGCGGGAGCACAGATACGCAGTATTTT.

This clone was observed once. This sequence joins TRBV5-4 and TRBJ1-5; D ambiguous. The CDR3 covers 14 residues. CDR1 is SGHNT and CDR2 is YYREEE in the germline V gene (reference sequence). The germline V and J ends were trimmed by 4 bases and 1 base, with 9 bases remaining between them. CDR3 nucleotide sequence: TGTGCCAGCAGCCTTCCGGGAAGCAATCAGCCCCAGCATTTT. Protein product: CASSLPGSNQPQHF. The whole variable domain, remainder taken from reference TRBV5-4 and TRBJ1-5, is ETGVTQSPTHLIKTRGQQVTLRCSSQSGHNTVSWYQQALGQGPQFIFQYYREEENGRGNFPPRFSGLQFPNYSSELNVNALELDDSALYLCASSLPGSNQPQHFGDGTRLSIL.

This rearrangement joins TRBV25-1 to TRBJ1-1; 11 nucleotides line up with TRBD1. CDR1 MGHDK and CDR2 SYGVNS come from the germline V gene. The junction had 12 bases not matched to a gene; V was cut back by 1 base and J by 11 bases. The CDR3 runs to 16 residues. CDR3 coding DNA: TGTGCCAGCAGTGAATTTCAGGACAGGGGGCCTCCGGCCGCTTTCTTT. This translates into CASSEFQDRGPPAAFF. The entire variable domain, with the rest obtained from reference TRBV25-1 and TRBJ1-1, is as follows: EADIYQTPRYLVIGTGKKITLECSQTMGHDKMYWYQQDPGMELHLIHYSYGVNSTEKGDLSSESTVSRIRTEHFPLTLESARPSHTSQYLCASSEFQDRGPPAAFFGQGTRLTVV.

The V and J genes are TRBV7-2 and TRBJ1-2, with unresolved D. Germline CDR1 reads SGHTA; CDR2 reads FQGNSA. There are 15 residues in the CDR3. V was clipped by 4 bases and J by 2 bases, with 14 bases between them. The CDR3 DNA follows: TGTGCCAGCAGCTGGGGAGTGACGGCCAACTATGGCTACACCTTC. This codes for CASSWGVTANYGYTF.

CDR3 protein: CASSPDREGQPQHF. As DNA, the CDR3 is TGCGCCAGCAGCCCGGACAGGGAAGGTCAGCCCCAGCATTTT. This chain uses TRBV4-1 with TRBJ1-5, with TRBD1 matching 8 bases. CDR1 and CDR2 (germline): MGHRA, YSYEKL. The V segment lost 4 bases and the J segment 6 bases; nucleotides outside the gene matches: 5. This CDR3 is built from 14 residues.

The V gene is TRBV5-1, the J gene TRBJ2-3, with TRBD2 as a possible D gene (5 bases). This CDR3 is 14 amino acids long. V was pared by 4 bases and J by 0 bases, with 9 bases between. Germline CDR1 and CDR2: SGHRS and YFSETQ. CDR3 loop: CASSRESSTDTQYF. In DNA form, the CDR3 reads TGCGCCAGCAGCCGGGAATCTAGCACAGATACGCAGTATTTT.

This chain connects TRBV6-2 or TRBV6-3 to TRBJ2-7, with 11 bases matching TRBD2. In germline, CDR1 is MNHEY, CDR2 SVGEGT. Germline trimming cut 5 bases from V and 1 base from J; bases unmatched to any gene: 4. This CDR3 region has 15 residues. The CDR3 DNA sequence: TGTGCCAGCAGTGACCCTAGCGGGAGGTCCTACGAGCAGTACTTC. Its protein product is CASSDPSGRSYEQYF.

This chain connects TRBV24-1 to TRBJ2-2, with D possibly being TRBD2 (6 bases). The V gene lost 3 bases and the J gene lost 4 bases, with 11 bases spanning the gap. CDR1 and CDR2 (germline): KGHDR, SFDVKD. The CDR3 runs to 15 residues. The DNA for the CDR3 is TGTGCCACCAGTGATCCCGGGACTCCCACCGGGGAGCTGTTTTTT. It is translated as CATSDPGTPTGELFF.

The CDR3 sequence: CATSDFSVTGGETQYF. DNA for the CDR3: TGTGCCACCAGTGATTTTTCAGTTACAGGGGGAGAGACCCAGTACTTC. The chain links TRBV24-1 to TRBJ2-5; 8 nucleotides agree with TRBD1. The CDR3 consists of 16 residues. Trimming took 1 base from V and 4 from J; bases not matched to a gene: 7. Per the germline V gene, CDR1 is KGHDR and CDR2 is SFDVKD.

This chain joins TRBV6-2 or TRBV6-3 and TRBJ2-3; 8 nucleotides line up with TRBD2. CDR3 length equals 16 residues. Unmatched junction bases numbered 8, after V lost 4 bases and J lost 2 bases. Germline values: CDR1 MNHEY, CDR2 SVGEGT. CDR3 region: CASSFRREVPTDTQYF. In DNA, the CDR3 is TGTGCCAGCAGTTTTAGGCGGGAGGTCCCCACAGATACGCAGTATTTT.

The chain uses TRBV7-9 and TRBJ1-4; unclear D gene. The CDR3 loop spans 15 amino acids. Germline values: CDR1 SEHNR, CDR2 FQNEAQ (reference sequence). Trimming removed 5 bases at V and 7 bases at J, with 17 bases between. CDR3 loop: CASSRDNLPTEKLFF. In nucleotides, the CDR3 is TGTGCCAGCAGCCGTGACAACCTACCAACTGAAAAACTGTTTTTT.

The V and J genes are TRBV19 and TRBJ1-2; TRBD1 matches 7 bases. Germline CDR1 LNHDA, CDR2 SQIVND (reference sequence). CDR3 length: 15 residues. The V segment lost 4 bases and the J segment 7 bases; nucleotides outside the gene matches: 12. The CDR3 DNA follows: TGTGCCAGTAGTACCGAGGGGGCGCGAGGAATTGGCTACACCTTC. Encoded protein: CASSTEGARGIGYTF.

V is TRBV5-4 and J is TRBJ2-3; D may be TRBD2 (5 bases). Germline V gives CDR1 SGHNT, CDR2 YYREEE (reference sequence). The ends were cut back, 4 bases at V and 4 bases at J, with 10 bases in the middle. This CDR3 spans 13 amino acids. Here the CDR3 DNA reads TGTGCCAGCAGCGGCCCGGACTCAGATACGCAGTATTTT. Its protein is CASSGPDSDTQYF.

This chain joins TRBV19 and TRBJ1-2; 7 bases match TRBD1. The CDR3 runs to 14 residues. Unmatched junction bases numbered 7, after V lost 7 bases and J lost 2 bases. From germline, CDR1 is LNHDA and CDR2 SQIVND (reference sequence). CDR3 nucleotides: TGTGCCAGTACCCTTCAGGGGGGAAACTATGGCTACACCTTC. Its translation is CASTLQGGNYGYTF.

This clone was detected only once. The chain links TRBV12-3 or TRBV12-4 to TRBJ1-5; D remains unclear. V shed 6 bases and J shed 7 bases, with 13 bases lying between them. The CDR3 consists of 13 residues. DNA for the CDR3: TGTGCCAGCAGCCCTCGGTTCGGGCAGCCCCAGCATTTT. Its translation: CASSPRFGQPQHF.

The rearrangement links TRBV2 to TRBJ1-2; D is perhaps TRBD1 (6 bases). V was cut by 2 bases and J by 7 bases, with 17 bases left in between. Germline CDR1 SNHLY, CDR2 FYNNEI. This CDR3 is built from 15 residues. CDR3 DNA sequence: TGTGCCAGCAGTGAACTACGAACAGGGCCGAGTGGCTACACCTTC. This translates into CASSELRTGPSGYTF.

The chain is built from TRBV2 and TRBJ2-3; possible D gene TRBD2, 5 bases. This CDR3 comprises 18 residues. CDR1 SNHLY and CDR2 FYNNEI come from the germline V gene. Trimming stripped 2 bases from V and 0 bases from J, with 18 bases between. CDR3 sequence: CASSESLARTTSTDTQYF. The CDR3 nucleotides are TGTGCCAGCAGTGAAAGTCTAGCTCGAACTACTAGCACAGATACGCAGTATTTT.

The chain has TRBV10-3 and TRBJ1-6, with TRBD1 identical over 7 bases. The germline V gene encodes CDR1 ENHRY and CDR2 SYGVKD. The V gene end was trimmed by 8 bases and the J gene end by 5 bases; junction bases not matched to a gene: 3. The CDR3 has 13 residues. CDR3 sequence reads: CAISGTDNSPLHF. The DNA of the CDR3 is TGTGCCATCTCTGGGACAGATAATTCACCCCTCCACTTT.

The CDR3 reads CASSQGAGVMETQYF. The CDR3 nucleotides are TGTGCCAGCAGCCAAGGGGCGGGAGTGATGGAGACCCAGTACTTC. The chain combines TRBV3-1 (or the pseudogene TRBV3-2) with TRBJ2-5; 7 positions match TRBD2. This CDR3 has 15 residues. The V gene end was trimmed by 1 base and the J gene end by 5 bases; junction bases not matched to a gene: 7. Looked up from germline, CDR1 is LGHDT and CDR2 is YNNKEL (reference sequence).

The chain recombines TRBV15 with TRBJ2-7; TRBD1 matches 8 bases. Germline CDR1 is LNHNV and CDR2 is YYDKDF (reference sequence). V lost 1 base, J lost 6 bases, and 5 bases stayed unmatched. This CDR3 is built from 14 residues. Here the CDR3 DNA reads TGTGCCACCAGCAGAGTTATGACAGGGGCCGAGCAGTACTTC. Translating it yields CATSRVMTGAEQYF.

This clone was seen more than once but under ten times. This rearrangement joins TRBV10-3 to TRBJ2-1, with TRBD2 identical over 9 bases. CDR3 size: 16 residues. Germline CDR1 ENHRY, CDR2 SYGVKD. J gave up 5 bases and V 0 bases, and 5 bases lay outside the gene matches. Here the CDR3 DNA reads TGTGCCATCAGTGAGTCGTTGGCGGGGGGGAACAATGAGCAGTTCTTC. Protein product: CAISESLAGGNNEQFF.

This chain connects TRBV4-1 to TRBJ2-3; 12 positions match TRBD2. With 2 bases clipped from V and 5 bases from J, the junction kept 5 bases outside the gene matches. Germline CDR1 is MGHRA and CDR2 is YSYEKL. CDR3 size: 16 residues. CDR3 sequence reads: CASSQILGLAGDTQYF. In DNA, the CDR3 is TGCGCCAGCAGCCAAATATTGGGACTAGCGGGAGATACGCAGTATTTT.

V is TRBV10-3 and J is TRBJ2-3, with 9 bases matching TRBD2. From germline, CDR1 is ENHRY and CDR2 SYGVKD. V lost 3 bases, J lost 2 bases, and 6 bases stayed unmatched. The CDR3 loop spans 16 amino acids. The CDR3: CAISDLAGLDTDTQYF. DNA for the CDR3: TGTGCCATCAGTGATCTAGCGGGGCTCGACACAGATACGCAGTATTTT.

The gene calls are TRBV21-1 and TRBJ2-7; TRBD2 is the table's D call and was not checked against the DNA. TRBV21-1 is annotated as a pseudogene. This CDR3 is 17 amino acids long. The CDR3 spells CASSKGVRDRSSYEQYF. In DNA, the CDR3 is TGTGCCAGCAGCAAAGGAGTGCGGGACCGAAGCTCCTACGAGCAGTACTTC.

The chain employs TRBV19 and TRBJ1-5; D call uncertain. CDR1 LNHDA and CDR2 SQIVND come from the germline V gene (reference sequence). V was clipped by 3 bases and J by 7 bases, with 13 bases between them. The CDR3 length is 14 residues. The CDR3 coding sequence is TGTGCCAGTAGTATGGTGGTTGGGGAGCAGCCCCAGCATTTT. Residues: CASSMVVGEQPQHF.

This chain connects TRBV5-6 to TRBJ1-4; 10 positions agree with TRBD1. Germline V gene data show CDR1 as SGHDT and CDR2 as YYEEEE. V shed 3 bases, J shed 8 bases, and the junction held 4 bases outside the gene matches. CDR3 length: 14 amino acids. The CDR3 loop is CASSSWDRGEKLFF. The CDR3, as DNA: TGTGCCAGCAGCTCCTGGGACAGGGGAGAAAAACTGTTTTTT.

The CDR3: CASSPLGQLSGYTF. Written as DNA, the CDR3 is TGTGCCAGCAGCCCCCTAGGACAGCTTTCGGGCTACACCTTC. The chain has TRBV7-9 and TRBJ1-2; maybe TRBD1 (6 bases). Deletions cut 5 bases from V and 8 bases from J, with 18 bases between. The CDR3 length is 14 residues. From germline, CDR1 is SEHNR and CDR2 FQNEAQ (reference sequence).

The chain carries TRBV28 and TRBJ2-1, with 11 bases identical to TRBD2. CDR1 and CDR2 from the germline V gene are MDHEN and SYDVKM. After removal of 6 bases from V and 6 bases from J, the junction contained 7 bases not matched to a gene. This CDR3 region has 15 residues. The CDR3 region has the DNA TGTGCCAGCAGCACCACTAGCGGGAGCGCCAATGAGCAGTTCTTC. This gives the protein CASSTTSGSANEQFF.

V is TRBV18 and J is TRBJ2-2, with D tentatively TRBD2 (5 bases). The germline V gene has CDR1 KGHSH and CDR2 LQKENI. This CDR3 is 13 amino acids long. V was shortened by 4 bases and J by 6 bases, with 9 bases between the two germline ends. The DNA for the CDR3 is TGTGCCAGCTCACGTAGGGAGCCCGGGGAGCTGTTTTTT. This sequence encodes CASSRREPGELFF.

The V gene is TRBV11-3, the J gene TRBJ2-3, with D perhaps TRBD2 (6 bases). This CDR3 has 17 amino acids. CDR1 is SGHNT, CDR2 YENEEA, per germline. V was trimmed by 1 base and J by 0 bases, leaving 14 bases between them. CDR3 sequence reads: CASSLGTNAHSTDTQYF. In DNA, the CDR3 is TGTGCCAGCAGCTTAGGGACTAACGCCCATAGCACAGATACGCAGTATTTT.

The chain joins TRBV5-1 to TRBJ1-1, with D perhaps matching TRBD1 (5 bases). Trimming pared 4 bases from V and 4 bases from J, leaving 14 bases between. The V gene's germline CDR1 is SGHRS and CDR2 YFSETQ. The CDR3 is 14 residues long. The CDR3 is CASSIGGGGTEAFF. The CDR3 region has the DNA TGCGCCAGCAGCATTGGTGGCGGGGGCACTGAAGCTTTCTTT.